The 29 T cell receptor beta chains given below trace back to one sample, sequenced in a study of blood T cells in healthy people across ages. A second PCR of 7 to 11 cycles used a sample-barcoded 5' primer and a J-beta primer mix. Each CDR3 protein is one row after TCRdb ran MiXCR on the 5' RACE reads. In the table there are approximately 810,000 distinct CDR3 sequences, around 36% of which are singletons. The sample comprised blood. These receptors originate from a man aged 18 to 35 in good health.

This rearrangement joins TRBV12-3 or TRBV12-4 to TRBJ2-1, with TRBD1 as a possible D gene (6 bases). The CDR3 extends over 14 amino acids. V was cut by 7 bases and J by 4 bases, with 14 bases left in between. For the CDR3, the DNA is TGTGCCAGCACCTTGGACAGACTTTACAATGAGCAGTTCTTC. Translated: CASTLDRLYNEQFF.

This clonotype was picked up a small number of times. The chain has TRBV7-9 and TRBJ1-6; perhaps TRBD1 as D (5 bases). Trimming shortened V by 5 bases and J by 6 bases, and 17 bases separated the two germline ends. The length of the CDR3 is 16 residues. Germline V lookup: CDR1 SEHNR, CDR2 FQNEAQ (reference sequence). CDR3 region: CASSPAGRGSNSPLHF. The CDR3 nucleotides are TGTGCCAGCAGCCCAGCCGGACGGGGGAGTAATTCACCCCTCCACTTT.

V gene TRBV2 combines with J gene TRBJ2-7; TRBD2 is a possible D gene (6 bases). CDR3 length equals 14 residues. Trimming took off 6 bases at V and 0 bases at J, with 12 bases between the two ends. CDR1 SNHLY and CDR2 FYNNEI come from the germline V gene. The CDR3 protein is CASSRDSISYEQYF. The CDR3, as DNA: TGTGCCAGCAGCCGGGACTCCATCTCCTACGAGCAGTACTTC.

In its sample, this clonotype was seen a few times. CDR3 sequence: CASTKEASGDEQFF. In nucleotides, the CDR3 is TGTGCCAGCACCAAGGAAGCCAGCGGGGATGAGCAGTTCTTC. The chain recombines TRBV28 with TRBJ2-1, with 7 nucleotides matching TRBD2. Trimming removed 7 bases from V and 8 bases from J; junction bases left unmatched: 11. The CDR3 loop spans 14 amino acids. Germline loops: CDR1 MDHEN, CDR2 SYDVKM.

The gene calls are TRBV7-2 and TRBJ1-1; D is perhaps TRBD1 (5 bases). Trimming removed 5 bases at V and 11 bases at J, with 21 bases between. The CDR3 runs 14 residues. CDR1 is SGHTA and CDR2 is FQGNSA in the germline V gene. CDR3 in DNA: TGTGCCAGCAGCCGCGAGAGGACACCCGGCATGGCTTTCTTT. The encoded protein is CASSRERTPGMAFF.

A few counts support this clonotype. The chain joins TRBV5-1 to TRBJ1-1, with 7 bases identical to TRBD1. V lost 0 bases, J lost 0 bases, and 11 bases stayed unmatched. Germline loops: CDR1 SGHRS, CDR2 YFSETQ. CDR3 length: 18 residues. As DNA, the CDR3 is TGCGCCAGCAGCTTGGGTTTGTGGGGACAGAGACTGAACACTGAAGCTTTCTTT. Its protein product is CASSLGLWGQRLNTEAFF.

In its sample, this clonotype was seen many times. The chain is built from TRBV20-1 and TRBJ2-1; 8 bases are shared with TRBD1. With 0 bases clipped from V and 0 bases from J, the junction kept 4 bases outside the gene matches. The length of the CDR3 is 16 residues. The germline V gene encodes CDR1 DFQATT and CDR2 SNEGSKA (reference sequence). The CDR3 protein is CSARDTGGSSYNEQFF. CDR3 DNA sequence: TGCAGTGCTAGAGACACAGGGGGAAGCTCCTACAATGAGCAGTTCTTC.

The chain recombines TRBV20-1 with TRBJ1-2, with TRBD1 matching 11 bases. Germline CDR1 is DFQATT and CDR2 is SNEGSKA (reference sequence). The CDR3 sequence is 11 residues long. V gave up 5 bases and J gave up 10 bases; unmatched junction bases: 3. The CDR3 sequence is CSAGDRGVYTF. The CDR3 DNA reads as TGCAGTGCTGGGGACAGGGGGGTCTACACCTTC.

This clonotype was observed many times. The chain employs TRBV5-1 and TRBJ2-1; D call uncertain. Per germline, CDR1 SGHRS and CDR2 YFSETQ. The V and J ends lost 0 bases and 6 bases respectively, with 10 bases between them. CDR3 size: 14 residues. The CDR3 is CASSLEAELNEQFF. Written as DNA, the CDR3 is TGCGCCAGCAGCTTGGAGGCAGAACTCAATGAGCAGTTCTTC.

This clonotype has ten or more counts. The chain uses TRBV28 and TRBJ2-1, with D possibly matching TRBD1 (6 bases). The CDR3 has 13 amino acids. The ends were cut back, 10 bases at V and 8 bases at J, with 18 bases in the middle. CDR1 and CDR2 (germline): MDHEN, SYDVKM. The CDR3 loop reads CAIMTGTTYEQFF. In DNA, the CDR3 is TGTGCCATCATGACAGGAACAACGTATGAGCAGTTCTTC.

This clonotype has ten or more counts. The V gene is TRBV12-3 or TRBV12-4, the J gene TRBJ2-5, with TRBD1 matching over 7 bases. V shed 5 bases and J 11 bases; nucleotides not matched to a gene: 11. The CDR3 is made up of 13 amino acids. DNA for the CDR3: TGTGCCAGCAGTGTCTACGACAGGGATGAGCAGTACTTC. Translation gives CASSVYDRDEQYF.

V is TRBV12-3 or TRBV12-4 and J is TRBJ2-2; TRBD1 agrees at 9 bases. Trimming removed 6 bases from V and 5 bases from J; junction bases left unmatched: 10. This CDR3 contains 16 residues. CDR3 in DNA: TGTGCCAGCAGACCATCCGAAGACAGGGGGACCGGGGAGCTGTTTTTT. Translating gives CASRPSEDRGTGELFF.

In this sample, this clonotype turned up many times. The chain carries TRBV5-1 and TRBJ2-1, with no clear D. Germline-derived CDR1 and CDR2 are SGHRS and YFSETQ. This CDR3 spans 14 amino acids. V lost 4 bases and J lost 3, with 11 bases in between. The CDR3 spells CASSPVGRYNEQFF. As DNA, the CDR3 is TGCGCCAGCAGCCCGGTCGGTCGCTACAATGAGCAGTTCTTC. Together with reference TRBV5-1 and TRBJ2-1, the CDR3 gives the full variable domain: KAGVTQTPRYLIKTRGQQVTLSCSPISGHRSVSWYQQTPGQGLQFLFEYFSETQRNKGNFPGRFSGRQFSNSRSEMNVSTLELGDSALYLCASSPVGRYNEQFFGPGTRLTVL.

This clonotype has just a few counts. The chain employs TRBV7-9 and TRBJ1-1; D is unclear. CDR3 length: 14 amino acids. Germline CDR1 and CDR2: SEHNR and FQNEAQ (reference sequence). Trimming stripped 2 bases from V and 5 bases from J, with 12 bases between. The CDR3 nucleotides are TGTGCCAGCAGCTTACTTCTTAGCGGAACTGAAGCTTTCTTT. It yields the protein CASSLLLSGTEAFF.

The V gene is TRBV4-3, the J gene TRBJ1-2, with unresolved D. The germline V and J ends were trimmed by 0 bases and 6 bases, with 8 bases remaining between them. The CDR3 is 13 amino acids. Per germline, CDR1 LGHNA and CDR2 YSLEER. The CDR3: CASSQEVANGYTF. The DNA for the CDR3 is TGCGCCAGCAGCCAAGAGGTGGCGAATGGCTACACCTTC.

This clonotype was detected once. This rearrangement joins TRBV28 to TRBJ2-5; 7 bases are shared with TRBD1. The CDR3 extends over 14 amino acids. V lost 6 bases and J lost 5; bases outside the gene matches: 9. From germline, CDR1 is MDHEN and CDR2 SYDVKM. The CDR3 nucleotides are TGTGCCAGCAGCCACGACAGGGCGGATGAGACCCAGTACTTC. Encoded protein: CASSHDRADETQYF.

The rearrangement joins TRBV4-2 to TRBJ2-3, with TRBD1 matching 7 bases. The germline CDR1 and CDR2 sequences are LGHNA and YNFKEQ. CDR3 size: 17 residues. With V trimmed by 3 bases and J by 2 bases, 11 bases remained unmatched. The CDR3 sequence: CASSHPRQQGHTDTQYF. In DNA, the CDR3 is TGTGCCAGCAGCCACCCCCGCCAACAGGGGCACACAGATACGCAGTATTTT.

This clonotype was seen once. The rearrangement joins TRBV6-6 to TRBJ1-4; TRBD1 is a possible D gene (5 bases). Per germline, CDR1 MNHNY and CDR2 SVGAGI (reference sequence). The germline V and J ends were trimmed by 2 bases and 5 bases, with 12 bases remaining between them. CDR3 length equals 15 residues. CDR3 sequence reads: CASSYRRGENEKLFF. CDR3 DNA sequence: TGTGCCAGCAGTTACCGGAGGGGAGAGAATGAAAAACTGTTTTTT.

This clonotype has ten or more counts. V and J are TRBV4-3 and TRBJ1-4; no clear D. The CDR3 spans 13 residues. Trimming pared 1 base from V and 6 bases from J, leaving 6 bases between. Germline V gene lookup returns CDR1 LGHNA and CDR2 YSLEER. The CDR3 region has the DNA TGCGCCAGCAGCCAAGTCGGGGATGAAAAACTGTTTTTT. Encoded protein: CASSQVGDEKLFF.

This chain links TRBV6-5 with TRBJ2-2, with D hard to call. This CDR3 has 15 amino acids. With 2 bases removed from V and 2 bases from J, the gap between germline ends came to 9 bases. Germline V lookup: CDR1 MNHEY, CDR2 SVGAGI. This CDR3 is CASSYAIINTGELFF. Here the CDR3 DNA reads TGTGCCAGCAGTTACGCGATAATAAACACCGGGGAGCTGTTTTTT.

This clonotype was observed a handful of times. The chain joins TRBV6-2 or TRBV6-3 to TRBJ2-5; 8 positions match TRBD2. Trimming removed 3 bases from V and 11 bases from J; junction bases left unmatched: 11. The CDR3 runs 14 residues. Germline values: CDR1 MNHEY, CDR2 SVGEGT. In DNA, the CDR3 is TGTGCCAGCAGTTATAGCGGGGCGGCGAATGAGCAGTACTTC. Its protein product is CASSYSGAANEQYF.

This clonotype was seen a handful of times. The rearrangement uses TRBV20-1 and TRBJ2-3; TRBD2 matches 8 bases. Germline V gene lookup returns CDR1 DFQATT and CDR2 SNEGSKA (reference sequence). The CDR3 contains 13 residues. The V segment lost 5 bases and the J segment 5 bases; nucleotides outside the gene matches: 6. CDR3 region: CSADPRGVDTQYF. CDR3 in DNA: TGCAGTGCTGACCCGCGGGGGGTAGATACGCAGTATTTT.

This clonotype was found many times. The chain has TRBV9 and TRBJ2-1; unclear D gene. CDR3 length equals 14 residues. The ends were cut back, 6 bases at V and 0 bases at J, with 10 bases in the middle. The germline V gene encodes CDR1 SGDLS and CDR2 YYNGEE. The CDR3 here is CASTRASSYNEQFF. In DNA form, the CDR3 reads TGTGCCAGCACGCGAGCGAGCTCCTACAATGAGCAGTTCTTC. Together with reference TRBV9 and TRBJ2-1, the CDR3 gives the full variable domain: DSGVTQTPKHLITATGQRVTLRCSPRSGDLSVYWYQQSLDQGLQFLIQYYNGEERAKGNILERFSAQQFPDLHSELNLSSLELGDSALYFCASTRASSYNEQFFGPGTRLTVL.

In its sample, this clonotype was seen a few times. V is TRBV4-3 and J is TRBJ1-6; no definite D call. Trimming took off 3 bases at V and 6 bases at J, with 9 bases between the two ends. The germline gives CDR1 LGHNA, CDR2 YSLEER. The CDR3 is made up of 14 amino acids. In nucleotides, the CDR3 is TGCGCCAGCAGCCAGGTTTCGGGTAATTCACCCCTCCACTTT. As protein: CASSQVSGNSPLHF.

This clonotype has a count of ten or more. V and J are TRBV12-3 or TRBV12-4 and TRBJ1-5; unclear D gene. There are 15 residues in the CDR3. Deletions cut 3 bases from V and 4 bases from J, with 13 bases between. This CDR3 is CASSFAQRGNQPQHF. The CDR3 DNA reads as TGTGCCAGCAGTTTTGCCCAAAGAGGGAATCAGCCCCAGCATTTT.

This clonotype was seen more than once but under ten times. V and J are TRBV6-5 and TRBJ2-1; 9 positions match TRBD1. V lost 7 bases and J lost 5; bases outside the gene matches: 3. This CDR3 comprises 13 residues. The germline V gene has CDR1 MNHEY and CDR2 SVGAGI. CDR3 sequence reads: CASKDRGNNEQFF. CDR3 nucleotide sequence: TGTGCCAGCAAGGACAGGGGAAACAATGAGCAGTTCTTC.

The chain employs TRBV4-3 and TRBJ2-6; no clear D gene. There are 16 residues in the CDR3. In germline, CDR1 is LGHNA, CDR2 YSLEER. Trimming shortened V by 0 bases and J by 0 bases, and 6 bases separated the two germline ends. In DNA, the CDR3 is TGCGCCAGCAGCCAAGATCGGCTCTCTGGGGCCAACGTCCTGACTTTC. This sequence encodes CASSQDRLSGANVLTF.

This clonotype was picked up many times. This chain uses TRBV20-1 with TRBJ2-1, with D perhaps TRBD2 (5 bases). The V gene's germline CDR1 is DFQATT and CDR2 SNEGSKA (reference sequence). With 0 bases removed from V and 9 bases from J, the gap between germline ends came to 18 bases. The CDR3 consists of 15 residues. CDR3 sequence: CSARDLGRSGGEQFF. Written as DNA, the CDR3 is TGCAGTGCTAGAGATTTGGGCAGAAGCGGTGGTGAGCAGTTCTTC.

This clonotype was counted only a few times. This chain joins TRBV20-1 and TRBJ1-2; D not resolved. The V end lost 0 bases, the J end lost 3 bases, and 11 bases lay between the germline ends. Germline V gene lookup returns CDR1 DFQATT and CDR2 SNEGSKA (reference sequence). The CDR3 has 14 residues. The CDR3 sequence: CSARDRQAYYGYTF. As DNA, the CDR3 is TGCAGTGCTAGAGATAGGCAGGCCTACTATGGCTACACCTTC.